The 8 T cell receptor beta chains below were found in one sample sequenced in a study of control samples from healthy donors and cancer patients (dated by TCRdb to the early 2020s). The library was made by the immunoSEQ multiplex PCR assay. TCRdb took this table from immuneACCESS and kept in-frame rearrangements with V and J called. Such tables lack part of the clones; where checked against another copy, unresolved V genes explain under half of the gap, and the rest is unexplained. For this sample there are 100,000 to 150,000 clones; around nine tenths appear just once. 5.5% to 7% of the sample rests with the top ten. The specimen was blood. The receptors shown here come from a man aged 18 to 35 in good health.

V is TRBV5-1 and J is TRBJ2-5; D gene ambiguous. The V gene lost 0 bases and the J gene lost 1 base, with 4 bases spanning the gap. The CDR3 runs to 13 residues. Germline CDR1 SGHRS, CDR2 YFSETQ. The CDR3 loop is CASSLGVQETQYF. DNA for the CDR3: TGCGCCAGCAGCTTGGGGGTCCAAGAGACCCAGTACTTC. Full variable domain (remainder filled in from reference TRBV5-1 and TRBJ2-5): KAGVTQTPRYLIKTRGQQVTLSCSPISGHRSVSWYQQTPGQGLQFLFEYFSETQRNKGNFPGRFSGRQFSNSRSEMNVSTLELGDSALYLCASSLGVQETQYFGPGTRLLVL.

This sequence joins TRBV6-4 and TRBJ2-1; 8 nucleotides line up with TRBD1. J lost 7 bases, V lost 5 bases, and 10 bases had no gene match. The V gene's germline CDR1 is MRHNA and CDR2 SNTAGT. CDR3 length: 15 residues. The CDR3 region has the DNA TGTGCCAGCAGTCTTGACAGGGGCCCGACGAATGAGCAGTTCTTC. Encoded protein: CASSLDRGPTNEQFF.

The V gene is TRBV27, the J gene TRBJ2-7; unclear D gene. The germline CDR1 and CDR2 sequences are MNHEY and SMNVEV (reference sequence). V dropped 10 bases and J dropped 2 bases, with 21 bases sitting between them. The CDR3 extends over 15 amino acids. DNA of the CDR3: TGTGCCACCGATGTCATGTTGACTGACCCCTACGAGCAGTACTTC. This gives the protein CATDVMLTDPYEQYF.

V and J are TRBV24-1 and TRBJ1-1; D gene ambiguous. The germline gives CDR1 KGHDR, CDR2 SFDVKD. The ends were cut back, 3 bases at V and 5 bases at J, with 9 bases in the middle. The CDR3 consists of 13 residues. CDR3 coding DNA: TGTGCCACCAGTGATACCCGTGGAACTGAAGCTTTCTTT. Translating gives CATSDTRGTEAFF.

The chain joins TRBV29-1 to TRBJ2-7; D ambiguous. There are 12 residues in the CDR3. Trimming cost V 7 bases and J 1 base, with 11 bases left between them. The V gene's germline CDR1 is SQVTM and CDR2 ANQGSEA. The CDR3 bases are TGCAGCGGGAGAAAGAGTTCCTACGAGCAGTACTTC. Translating it yields CSGRKSSYEQYF.

The V call is TRBV30, the J call TRBJ2-2; D could derive from TRBD1 or TRBD2 (5 bases each). CDR1 and CDR2 from the germline V gene are GTSNPN and SVGIG (reference sequence). V was pared by 3 bases and J by 4 bases, with 12 bases between. The CDR3 covers 14 residues. CDR3 sequence: CAWRAGGPTGELFF. CDR3 sequence (DNA): TGTGCCTGGAGAGCTGGGGGACCCACCGGGGAGCTGTTTTTT.

This clone was counted once. This chain joins TRBV6-6 and TRBJ1-2; D remains ambiguous. Deletions cut 0 bases from V and 7 bases from J, with 6 bases between. This CDR3 region has 12 residues. The germline gives CDR1 MNHNY, CDR2 SVGAGI (reference sequence). CDR3 in DNA: TGTGCCAGCAGTTACTCGAGCAGTGGCTACACCTTC. This translates into CASSYSSSGYTF.

The chain couples TRBV9 to TRBJ2-1; D possibly uses TRBD1 or TRBD2 (5 bases each). The germline gives CDR1 SGDLS, CDR2 YYNGEE. This CDR3 is built from 17 residues. V was shortened by 3 bases and J by 3 bases, with 19 bases between the two germline ends. The CDR3 DNA reads TGTGCCAGCAGCGCCGAAGGGACCTTTACAAACTACAATGAGCAGTTCTTC. It codes for CASSAEGTFTNYNEQFF.